This TCR beta chain was sequenced for a study of cytomegalovirus exposure and HLA in healthy donors. Details on this clone: Its antigen is currently unknown.

Germline V gene lookup returns CDR1 SQVTM and CDR2 ANQGSEA. V shed 4 bases and J shed 3 bases, with 11 bases lying between them. CDR3 length: 13 amino acids. Notes on the study in general: There were some V segments, including TRBV6-2 and TRBV6-3, excluded as indistinguishable. The likely origin of a cluster of highly shared sequence variants was a sequencing artifact. Later on, an analysis tied about 17,000 TCR beta sequences to HLA alleles at 0.05 false discovery rate. Differences between HLA loci emerged in a later analysis of TCR association rates, with DRB1 most and HLA-C fewest.

The PCR ran on 60 Vbeta and 13 Jbeta primers. Sequenced by immunoSEQ multiplex PCR; TCRdb stores in-frame clones only, minus some. The repertoire holds roughly 120,000 clones, with about 76% as singletons. This clonotype was sampled from a woman aged 55-69 years in good health and CMV-seropositive. Sequenced sample: PBMCs. The chain links TRBV29-1 to TRBJ2-3; D is possibly TRBD1 (5 bases). The CDR3 DNA reads TGCAGCGTTGCTCCGCAGGGAACAGATACGCAGTATTTT. Translating it yields CSVAPQGTDTQYF.